These T cell receptor beta chains were read from a single sample in a study of blood T cell repertoires in COVID-19. Some clones are missing from TCRdb's copy, which holds only in-frame ones; the method was immunoSEQ multiplex PCR. Counted here are some 390,000 clones, approximately 89% occurring once; the ten biggest clones make up about 1.6%. What was sequenced was peripheral blood. Receptors originate from a middle-aged woman with COVID-19, enrolled during active disease. The conserved cysteine and the conserved F or W are not part of the CDR3 here. The order of the fields is V gene, J gene, CDR3 protein.

V: TRBV3-1/TRBV3-2; J: TRBJ2-7; CDR3: ASSQEAYEQY
V: TRBV4-1; J: TRBJ2-3; CDR3: ASSPGTGPPTDTQY
V: TRBV19; J: TRBJ1-6; CDR3: ASRPGQGALQGYNSPLH
V: TRBV7-7; J: TRBJ1-3; CDR3: ASSLTVGNTIY
V: TRBV5-1; J: TRBJ2-7; CDR3: ASSLVDRYEQY
V: TRBV5-1; J: TRBJ2-2; CDR3: ASSLPGADTGELF
V: TRBV5-6; J: TRBJ1-2; CDR3: ASSSGRGISGYT
V: TRBV18; J: TRBJ1-1; CDR3: ASSPGTGTLNTEAF
V: TRBV28; J: TRBJ2-5; CDR3: ASSSLGGGEETQY
V: TRBV2; J: TRBJ2-3; CDR3: ASADSAYTDTQY
V: TRBV4-3; J: TRBJ1-1; CDR3: ASSHPTRQLNTEAF
V: TRBV7-3; J: TRBJ2-1; CDR3: ASSVLTGKRNNEQF
V: TRBV6-6; J: TRBJ1-5; CDR3: ASRWTGERNQPQH
V: TRBV5-4; J: TRBJ2-1; CDR3: ASSFSGFSYNEQF
V: TRBV7-9; J: TRBJ2-2; CDR3: APSPPLRPGNTGELF
V: TRBV29-1; J: TRBJ2-7; CDR3: SVTLTSSYEQY
V: TRBV28; J: TRBJ1-1; CDR3: ASSDRTGGWTEAF
V: TRBV7-3; J: TRBJ2-3; CDR3: ASSLVLGDTDTQY
V: TRBV28; J: TRBJ2-3; CDR3: ASSWESPDTQY
V: TRBV5-1; J: TRBJ2-3; CDR3: ASSSLAGGLTDTQY
V: TRBV5-5; J: TRBJ2-5; CDR3: ASSLGPSGSGGAHETQY
V: TRBV30; J: TRBJ1-3; CDR3: AWSVQGRGNTIY
V: TRBV24-1; J: TRBJ2-7; CDR3: ATSDRTAAEQY
V: TRBV7-9; J: TRBJ2-2; CDR3: ASSFYGQATGELF
V: TRBV3-1/TRBV3-2; J: TRBJ2-1; CDR3: ASSPTWDFGYNEQF
V: TRBV14; J: TRBJ2-2; CDR3: ASSQGAGRGDTGELF
V: TRBV28; J: TRBJ2-3; CDR3: ASSLRGGGLSTDTQY
V: TRBV3-1/TRBV3-2; J: TRBJ2-5; CDR3: ASSQVPETQTQY
V: TRBV3-1/TRBV3-2; J: TRBJ1-2; CDR3: ASSQDLGGIHYGYT
V: TRBV19; J: TRBJ1-2; CDR3: ASNTGTGYGYT
V: TRBV23-1; J: TRBJ2-1; CDR3: ASSQYHRGRGDEQF
V: TRBV12-3/TRBV12-4; J: TRBJ1-2; CDR3: ASSPTGYGYT
V: TRBV12-5; J: TRBJ2-1; CDR3: ASGLFDRGSEQF
V: TRBV3-1/TRBV3-2; J: TRBJ1-2; CDR3: ASSQGTASGYT
V: TRBV19; J: TRBJ1-6; CDR3: ASSISQTGNSPLH
V: TRBV7-9; J: TRBJ2-7; CDR3: ASSLTAGNSIFLAYEQY
V: TRBV28; J: TRBJ2-7; CDR3: ASRTGQLPYEQY
V: TRBV10-3; J: TRBJ2-1; CDR3: AVDPGKTGTGSYNEQF
V: TRBV28; J: TRBJ2-2; CDR3: ASETDRGTGELF
V: TRBV6-2/TRBV6-3; J: TRBJ1-5; CDR3: ASSADRGYQPQH
V: TRBV7-9; J: TRBJ2-2; CDR3: ASSLAFNRTGELF